This T cell receptor (beta chain) emerged from a study of graft-versus-host responses after intestinal transplantation. Germline assignment: CDR1 MDHEN and CDR2 SYDVKM. The CDR3 contains 15 residues. The trim removed 5 bases at V and 5 bases at J, leaving 5 bases unmatched. Regarding the study as a whole: GvH clones occurred in recipient marrow; some first appeared in ileum or blood.

Using immunoSEQ multiplex PCR, the repertoire was profiled, and TCRdb retains in-frame clones only, with some absent. The sample records approximately 18,000 clones, approximately 95% being singletons. A word on this clone: Its target is unknown.

The TCR comes from a human patient who received an intestinal transplant, so some T cells may come from the graft donor. The chain employs TRBV28 and TRBJ2-3; 12 nucleotides agree with TRBD2. Sequencing used PBMCs, obtained 23 days after intestinal transplant. The CDR3 bases are TGTGCCAGCAGTGACCCGGGACTAGCGGGAGATACGCAGTATTTT. It specifies CASSDPGLAGDTQYF.